These 18 T cell receptor beta chains were all obtained from the same sample, sequenced in a study of blood T cells in healthy people across ages. The use of a sample-barcoded 5' primer and a J-beta primer mix characterized a second PCR of roughly 6 to 12 cycles. TCRdb analysed the 5' RACE reads with MiXCR anew, one entry per CDR3 protein. The data show 700,000 to 1,000,000 distinct CDR3 sequences, 44% seen once. Sequencing used blood. These TCRs come from a man in his 60s in good health.

This clonotype was detected a few times. The J gene is TRBJ2-5, the V gene TRBV7-3, with 8 bases lining up with TRBD2. Germline values: CDR1 SGHTA, CDR2 FQGTGA. The V gene end was trimmed by 5 bases and the J gene end by 1 base; junction bases not matched to a gene: 6. There are 15 residues in the CDR3. This CDR3 is CASSPQRGSQETQYF. The CDR3 DNA is TGTGCCAGCAGCCCTCAGCGGGGGAGCCAAGAGACCCAGTACTTC.

The chain carries TRBV4-3 and TRBJ2-2, with D possibly being TRBD2 (6 bases). This CDR3 has 16 residues. V shed 2 bases and J shed 3 bases, with 13 bases lying between them. Germline CDR1 reads LGHNA; CDR2 reads YSLEER. CDR3 residues: CASSQQMGLYTGELFF. The DNA of the CDR3 is TGCGCCAGCAGCCAACAAATGGGACTGTACACCGGGGAGCTGTTTTTT.

This chain joins TRBV20-1 and TRBJ1-2, with 11 positions matching TRBD1. With V trimmed by 3 bases and J by 4 bases, 4 bases remained unmatched. The length of the CDR3 is 14 residues. The germline gives CDR1 DFQATT, CDR2 SNEGSKA (reference sequence). Here the CDR3 DNA reads TGCAGTGCTAGGGGTGGGACAGGGGGCTATGGCTACACCTTC. As protein: CSARGGTGGYGYTF.

This clonotype showed up just a few times. V and J are TRBV12-3 or TRBV12-4 and TRBJ2-1; D possibly corresponds to TRBD1 (6 bases). The CDR3 contains 14 residues. The germline V and J ends were trimmed by 5 bases and 7 bases, with 15 bases remaining between them. The CDR3 nucleotides read TGTGCCAGCAGTAGTTCCGGGACAAGAAATGAGCAGTTCTTC. It encodes CASSSSGTRNEQFF.

This clonotype has only a few counts. The CDR3 region has the DNA TGTGCCAGCAGCTCGGAGCAGGGCTACGAGCAGTACTTC. Its protein product is CASSSEQGYEQYF. The rearrangement uses TRBV7-2 and TRBJ2-7; tentative D call: TRBD1 (5 bases). Germline V gene lookup returns CDR1 SGHTA and CDR2 FQGNSA. V was pared by 4 bases and J by 3 bases, with 10 bases between. This CDR3 region has 13 residues.

This sequence joins TRBV4-3 and TRBJ2-3, with 9 positions matching TRBD2. Germline CDR1 and CDR2: LGHNA and YSLEER. V lost 4 bases and J lost 5; bases outside the gene matches: 10. The CDR3 extends over 16 amino acids. The CDR3 region is CASSLRSGGSKDTQYF. The CDR3 coding sequence is TGCGCCAGCAGCCTTAGGAGCGGGGGGTCCAAAGATACGCAGTATTTT.

The CDR3 DNA is TGCAGTGCCCCCCACACCTACGAGCAGTACTTC. Encoded protein: CSAPHTYEQYF. The rearrangement joins TRBV20-1 to TRBJ2-7; no reliable D call. The CDR3 runs 11 residues. Germline V gene sequence: CDR1 DFQATT, CDR2 SNEGSKA (reference sequence). Trimming stripped 6 bases from V and 2 bases from J, with 8 bases between.

Worth noting for this clonotype: A junction end diverges from the germline sequence, so it may reflect a read error. The J gene is TRBJ2-1, the V gene TRBV11-1, with D uncertain. CDR1 is SGHAT, CDR2 FQDESV, per germline (reference sequence). This CDR3 has 15 residues. The CDR3: CVSSLRRQPGNEQFF. Written as DNA, the CDR3 is TGTGTCAGCAGCTTAAGACGCCAACCAGGCAATGAGCAGTTCTTC.

V and J are TRBV7-2 and TRBJ1-2, with 7 bases aligning to TRBD1. J gave up 3 bases and V 1 base, and 5 bases lay outside the gene matches. This CDR3 region has 15 residues. The germline CDR1 and CDR2 sequences are SGHTA and FQGNSA. The CDR3 reads CASSLGQGNYYGYTF. The CDR3 DNA reads TGTGCCAGCAGCTTAGGACAGGGAAACTACTATGGCTACACCTTC.

This clonotype was counted between two and nine times. The chain links TRBV6-5 to TRBJ1-4, with no clear D. The CDR3 totals 15 residues. Trimming removed 0 bases at V and 3 bases at J, with 8 bases between. Germline V gene sequence: CDR1 MNHEY, CDR2 SVGAGI. Here the CDR3 DNA reads TGTGCCAGCAGTTACTCAACTAAGGCTAATGAAAAACTGTTTTTT. It is translated as CASSYSTKANEKLFF.

The chain recombines TRBV11-3 with TRBJ2-1; 8 bases line up with TRBD2. CDR1 SGHNT and CDR2 YENEEA come from the germline V gene. CDR3 length: 15 residues. V gave up 5 bases and J gave up 6 bases; unmatched junction bases: 9. CDR3 loop: CASSARGGLGNEQFF. The CDR3 DNA reads as TGTGCCAGCAGCGCCCGGGGGGGCCTCGGCAATGAGCAGTTCTTC.

This clonotype showed up just a few times. The chain employs TRBV5-1 and TRBJ2-1, with TRBD1 matching 7 bases. The J segment lost 2 bases and the V segment lost 5 bases, leaving 7 bases of the junction unmatched. Germline loops: CDR1 SGHRS, CDR2 YFSETQ. This CDR3 is built from 15 residues. This CDR3 reads CASRAGTAPYNEQFF. DNA of the CDR3: TGCGCCAGCAGAGCCGGGACAGCTCCCTACAATGAGCAGTTCTTC.

For the CDR3, the DNA is TGTGCCAGCACCCTAACACTATCTGTTTCACCCCTCCACTTT. This gives the protein CASTLTLSVSPLHF. The chain carries TRBV7-2 and TRBJ1-6; D unresolved. CDR1 and CDR2 from the germline V gene are SGHTA and FQGNSA. The ends were cut back, 7 bases at V and 9 bases at J, with 16 bases in the middle. CDR3 size: 14 residues.

The chain joins TRBV5-1 to TRBJ2-7; D is perhaps TRBD1 or TRBD2 (5 bases each). Between the trimmed V and J ends, which lost 5 bases and 6 bases, there was a span of 18 bases. Germline CDR1 SGHRS, CDR2 YFSETQ. The CDR3 runs 14 residues. CDR3 residues: CASSPSVGVFEQYF. CDR3 coding DNA: TGCGCCAGCAGTCCCTCTGTGGGGGTTTTCGAGCAGTACTTC.

A few counts support this clonotype. The chain employs TRBV7-2 and TRBJ2-7; D might be TRBD2 (6 bases). Germline CDR1 and CDR2: SGHTA and FQGNSA. V shed 4 bases and J shed 2 bases, with 15 bases lying between them. The CDR3 covers 15 residues. The CDR3 sequence: CASSSQGGAPYEQYF. CDR3 bases: TGTGCCAGCAGCTCCCAAGGAGGGGCACCCTACGAGCAGTACTTC. The full variable domain, with the rest looked up from reference TRBV7-2 and TRBJ2-7, is GAGVSQSPSNKVTEKGKDVELRCDPISGHTALYWYRQSLGQGLEFLIYFQGNSAPDKSGLPSDRFSAERTGGSVSTLTIQRTQQEDSAVYLCASSSQGGAPYEQYFGPGTRLTVT.

V is TRBV3-1 and J is TRBJ2-7; D is uncertain. Trimming took off 4 bases at V and 7 bases at J, with 11 bases between the two ends. This CDR3 is built from 12 residues. CDR1 and CDR2 (germline): LGHDT, YNNKEL (reference sequence). Here the CDR3 reads CASSRTSWEQYF. Written as DNA, the CDR3 is TGTGCCAGCAGCCGAACGAGCTGGGAGCAGTACTTC.

This clonotype was counted between two and nine times. The germline gene is not matched at one end of the junction; a read error may be the cause. The chain is built from TRBV5-1 and TRBJ2-2; TRBD2 might be the D (5 bases). In germline, CDR1 is SGHRS, CDR2 YFSETQ. CDR3 size: 13 residues. CDR3 nucleotide sequence: TGTGCCAGCAGTTTGGACTCTACCGGGGAGCTGTTTTTT. It codes for CASSLDSTGELFF.

This chain connects TRBV12-3 or TRBV12-4 to TRBJ1-2; D ambiguous. The V and J ends lost 0 bases and 3 bases respectively, with 8 bases between them. The CDR3 runs 14 residues. As DNA, the CDR3 is TGTGCCAGCAGTTTAGCAGGGCAGTACTATGGCTACACCTTC. Its translation is CASSLAGQYYGYTF.